This TCR beta chain emerged from a study of shared clonotypes between healthy human individuals. Turning to the study itself: CD4 naive cells filled three plates per donor, CD4 memory three, CD8 naive two and CD8 memory one. Findings and caveats of the study: A generally larger estimated richness was seen in naive subsets than in memory subsets.

Of note for this clone: Its antigen is not known.

Germline V lookup: CDR1 SGHAT, CDR2 FQNNGV. Trimming took off 4 bases at V and 4 bases at J, with 14 bases between the two ends. CDR3 length equals 16 residues. Deep was the level used in running the assay. The assay was immunoSEQ multiplex PCR, and TCRdb's table has in-frame clones only and misses some. The table lists about 1.5 million clones, approximately 96% of them singletons. The clonotype comes from a young man in good health. The chain links TRBV11-2 to TRBJ2-6; possible D gene TRBD1, 6 bases. Input material: naive CD4+ T cells sorted from blood. This sample's subset: CD45RA+ positively selected. The CDR3 is CASSSPSGTGANVLTF. As DNA, the CDR3 is TGTGCCAGCAGCTCCCCCTCGGGGACAGGGGCCAACGTCCTGACTTTC. The variable domain in full, with the rest retrieved from reference TRBV11-2 and TRBJ2-6, is EAGVAQSPRYKIIEKRQSVAFWCNPISGHATLYWYQQILGQGPKLLIQFQNNGVVDDSQLPKDRFSAERLKGVDSTLKIQPAKLEDSAVYLCASSSPSGTGANVLTFGAGSRLTVL.